Following are 12 T cell receptor beta chains from one sample sequenced in a study of T cell responses to AZD1222 COVID-19 vaccine. The method was immunoSEQ multiplex PCR; TCRdb's version includes in-frame clones alone and lacks a portion of them. The data show 90,000 to 140,000 clones, roughly 88% seen once. The starting material was peripheral blood, obtained on day 0 of AZD1222 vaccination. These receptors were collected from an adult in good health.

The chain joins TRBV3-1 (or the pseudogene TRBV3-2) to TRBJ1-2; D not certain. V was cut by 2 bases and J by 6 bases, with 7 bases left in between. The CDR3 is 12 residues long. Per germline, CDR1 LGHDT and CDR2 YNNKEL (reference sequence). The CDR3: CASSQRTDGYTF. The CDR3 region has the DNA TGTGCCAGCAGCCAAAGGACCGATGGCTACACCTTC.

This clone was counted a few times. The rearrangement uses TRBV3-1 (or the pseudogene TRBV3-2) and TRBJ2-2; D is unresolved. Germline V gene sequence: CDR1 LGHDT, CDR2 YNNKEL (reference sequence). The CDR3 has 14 residues. With 2 bases removed from V and 6 bases from J, the gap between germline ends came to 10 bases. CDR3 sequence reads: CASSQRSESGELFF. The CDR3 bases are TGTGCCAGCAGCCAAAGGAGCGAATCCGGGGAGCTGTTTTTT.

The chain employs TRBV2 and TRBJ2-1, with 9 bases aligning to TRBD2. Germline trimming cut 7 bases from V and 2 bases from J; bases unmatched to any gene: 6. The CDR3 runs to 15 residues. Per the germline V gene, CDR1 is SNHLY and CDR2 is FYNNEI. The CDR3 bases are TGTGCCAGCACCCTCTCTAGCGGGGCCTACAATGAGCAGTTCTTC. It is translated as CASTLSSGAYNEQFF.

This clone has just one count. The gene calls are TRBV7-9 and TRBJ1-2; D uncertain. This CDR3 comprises 13 residues. The V gene lost 5 bases and the J gene lost 1 base, with 8 bases spanning the gap. From germline, CDR1 is SEHNR and CDR2 FQNEAQ (reference sequence). CDR3 bases: TGTGCCAGCAGCCTGACAAATAACTATGGCTACACCTTC. Its protein is CASSLTNNYGYTF.

The chain couples TRBV7-9 to TRBJ1-2; 12 bases align to TRBD1. V shed 5 bases and J 7 bases; nucleotides not matched to a gene: 5. Looked up from germline, CDR1 is SEHNR and CDR2 is FQNEAQ (reference sequence). The CDR3 has 14 residues. The CDR3 region is CASSTGQGAVGYTF. CDR3 DNA: TGTGCCAGCAGCACGGGACAGGGGGCTGTTGGCTACACCTTC.

The rearrangement uses TRBV7-9 and TRBJ2-7; D gene uncertain. The CDR3 has 14 amino acids. The V gene's germline CDR1 is SEHNR and CDR2 FQNEAQ (reference sequence). The ends were cut back, 1 base at V and 2 bases at J, with 9 bases in the middle. The DNA of the CDR3 is TGTGCCAGCAGCTTAGAACTTGGACCCTACGAGCAGTACTTC. Protein product: CASSLELGPYEQYF.

This chain joins TRBV19 and TRBJ1-5; TRBD1 is a possible D gene (5 bases). Trimming left V 5 bases short and J 0 bases short, with 11 bases between. This CDR3 is 15 amino acids long. The germline V gene has CDR1 LNHDA and CDR2 SQIVND (reference sequence). In DNA form, the CDR3 reads TGTGCCAGTAGTGTGGGGACGGTTAGCAATCAGCCCCAGCATTTT. This encodes CASSVGTVSNQPQHF. Looking up the rest from reference TRBV19 and TRBJ1-5 gives the full variable domain: DGGITQSPKYLFRKEGQNVTLSCEQNLNHDAMYWYRQDPGQGLRLIYYSQIVNDFQKGDIAEGYSVSREKKESFPLTVTSAQKNPTAFYLCASSVGTVSNQPQHFGDGTRLSIL.

V gene TRBV5-1 combines with J gene TRBJ2-7, with 8 positions matching TRBD2. The CDR3 covers 16 residues. Losses at the gene ends were 4 bases for V and 2 bases for J; bases not matched to a gene: 11. The germline V gene has CDR1 SGHRS and CDR2 YFSETQ. The CDR3, as DNA: TGCGCCAGCAGCCCCTCCCTAGCGGGCCTTCCCTACGAGCAGTACTTC. Protein product: CASSPSLAGLPYEQYF.

The chain recombines TRBV5-6 with TRBJ1-1; 8 bases fit TRBD1. The CDR3 is 16 amino acids. From germline, CDR1 is SGHDT and CDR2 YYEEEE. V gave up 4 bases and J gave up 1 base; unmatched junction bases: 9. The CDR3 spells CASSRSGTGANTEAFF. CDR3 coding DNA: TGTGCCAGCAGCCGTTCCGGGACAGGAGCGAACACTGAAGCTTTCTTT.

The rearrangement joins TRBV11-3 to TRBJ2-1, with 11 nucleotides matching TRBD2. The CDR3 is 15 amino acids. Germline-derived CDR1 and CDR2 are SGHNT and YENEEA. The ends lost 4 bases at V and 5 bases at J; junction bases unmatched: 4. CDR3 DNA sequence: TGTGCCAGCAGCTCACGACTAGCGGGGAACAATGAGCAGTTCTTC. It translates to CASSSRLAGNNEQFF.

The chain is built from TRBV7-9 and TRBJ2-5; D is perhaps TRBD2 (7 bases). The V end lost 3 bases, the J end lost 2 bases, and 13 bases lay between the germline ends. The CDR3 is 15 amino acids. Germline CDR1 is SEHNR and CDR2 is FQNEAQ (reference sequence). CDR3 in amino acids: CASSLTGGRQETQYF. CDR3 nucleotides: TGTGCCAGCAGCTTGACGGGGGGCCGGCAAGAGACCCAGTACTTC.

The chain combines TRBV5-5 with TRBJ2-5, with TRBD2 identical over 10 bases. J lost 3 bases, V lost 2 bases, and 4 bases had no gene match. This CDR3 contains 15 residues. Germline lookup yields CDR1 SGHKS and CDR2 YYEKEE (reference sequence). CDR3: CASSFQAGGEETQYF. The CDR3 DNA sequence: TGTGCCAGCAGCTTCCAAGCGGGAGGGGAAGAGACCCAGTACTTC.